This passage covers 20 T cell receptor beta chains from one sample sequenced in a study of a mutant IDH1 vaccine in newly diagnosed glioma. As to time point: week 5, during vaccination. Topical imiquimod accompanied each vaccine dose, which consisted of 300 ug of mutant IDH1 20-mer peptide. For these TCRs, the target antigens are not known. TCRdb's copy holds only in-frame clones and misses some; the assay was immunoSEQ multiplex PCR. The table lists over 30,000 clones, 50% to 60% of them singletons, with roughly 9.6% in the top ten. This specimen consisted of PBMCs, obtained from a glioma patient whose treatment included an IDH1 peptide vaccine. These receptors all come from a woman aged 18-35 years with glioma.

This chain joins TRBV4-3 and TRBJ2-2; no firm D call. Trimming took 0 bases from V and 5 from J, leaving 1 base between them. This CDR3 contains 12 residues. Germline CDR1 is LGHNA and CDR2 is YSLEER. This CDR3 reads CASSQETGELFF. The DNA of the CDR3 is TGCGCCAGCAGCCAAGAAACCGGGGAGCTGTTTTTT.

This chain links TRBV4-1 with TRBJ1-2; no clear D. The CDR3 is 14 residues long. Germline V gene data show CDR1 as MGHRA and CDR2 as YSYEKL. V lost 3 bases and J lost 8, with 16 bases in between. CDR3 loop: CASSHPGPIQGYTF. The CDR3 coding sequence is TGCGCCAGCAGCCACCCTGGACCTATTCAAGGCTACACCTTC.

The chain combines TRBV19 with TRBJ2-5; 9 nucleotides align to TRBD2. The germline CDR1 and CDR2 sequences are LNHDA and SQIVND (reference sequence). The CDR3 consists of 14 residues. V lost 4 bases and J lost 5; bases outside the gene matches: 5. CDR3: CASSTSGIRETQYF. In DNA form, the CDR3 reads TGTGCCAGTAGTACTAGCGGGATTCGGGAGACCCAGTACTTC.

The rearrangement joins TRBV21-1 to TRBJ1-5. TRBV21-1 is a pseudogene segment. The CDR3 has 19 residues. CDR3 loop: CASSKAGAGGLYSNQPQHF. The CDR3 DNA follows: TGTGCCAGCAGCAAAGCAGGTGCGGGCGGCCTCTATAGCAATCAGCCCCAGCATTTT.

The V call is TRBV1, the J call TRBJ2-6. TRBV1 represents a pseudogene. The CDR3 is 17 amino acids. The CDR3 sequence is CTSSSNCSQSRANVLTF. The CDR3 DNA reads TGCACCAGCAGTAGTAATTGTTCACAAAGTCGGGCCAACGTCCTGACTTTC.

This clone was detected only a few times. In DNA form, the CDR3 reads TGCGCCAGCAGCCCAGGACAGGGCAAGGTCAATGGCTACACCTTC. Translated: CASSPGQGKVNGYTF. The chain links TRBV4-1 to TRBJ1-2, with 8 bases matching TRBD1. The CDR3 loop spans 15 amino acids. V dropped 4 bases and J dropped 6; count of bases not matched to a gene: 10. The V gene's germline CDR1 is MGHRA and CDR2 YSYEKL.

The chain recombines TRBV18 with TRBJ1-2; possibly TRBD1 for D (6 bases). The V end lost 2 bases, the J end lost 2 bases, and 12 bases lay between the germline ends. The CDR3 has 15 residues. From germline, CDR1 is KGHSH and CDR2 LQKENI. CDR3 region: CASSPRQGRNYGYTF. CDR3 sequence (DNA): TGTGCCAGCTCACCAAGGCAGGGGCGGAACTATGGCTACACCTTC.

In this sample, this clone turned up a few times. The gene calls are TRBV6-1 and TRBJ2-7, with D tentatively TRBD2 (6 bases). Germline CDR1 is MNHNS and CDR2 is SASEGT. The CDR3 is made up of 15 amino acids. V was pared by 4 bases and J by 4 bases, with 17 bases between. The CDR3 reads CASSVLVGGWYEQYF. For the CDR3, the DNA is TGTGCCAGCAGTGTCCTAGTGGGAGGCTGGTACGAGCAGTACTTC.

The chain carries TRBV6-6 and TRBJ1-2; 10 bases line up with TRBD1. The ends lost 5 bases at V and 8 bases at J; junction bases unmatched: 11. Germline-derived CDR1 and CDR2 are MNHNY and SVGAGI (reference sequence). CDR3 size: 15 residues. The CDR3 DNA sequence: TGTGCCAGCAGTCAGCGAGGGACAGGGGAAGGAGGCTACACCTTC. This gives the protein CASSQRGTGEGGYTF.

Only a few counts were recorded for this clone. The chain recombines TRBV7-6 with TRBJ1-3; D perhaps matches TRBD1 (6 bases). V was trimmed by 3 bases and J by 4 bases, leaving 10 bases between them. CDR1 SGHVS and CDR2 FNYEAQ come from the germline V gene. The CDR3 totals 14 residues. The DNA of the CDR3 is TGTGCCAGCAGCTTGGCGACAGGCGGAAACACCATATATTTT. Translating it yields CASSLATGGNTIYF.

The V gene is TRBV4-1, the J gene TRBJ1-5, with TRBD1 matching over 7 bases. V lost 3 bases to trimming and J lost 0 bases; unmatched junction nucleotides: 8. This CDR3 is built from 17 residues. CDR1 and CDR2 from the germline V gene are MGHRA and YSYEKL. CDR3 loop: CASSQDGQVPSNQPQHF. CDR3 DNA sequence: TGCGCCAGCAGCCAGGATGGACAGGTCCCTAGCAATCAGCCCCAGCATTTT.

About this clone: Relative to the germline gene, one junction end is altered; a read error may explain this. This same CDR3 is encoded by further DNA sequences in the sample. The chain carries TRBV4-1 and TRBJ2-7, with no clear D. Per the germline V gene, CDR1 is MGHRA and CDR2 is YSYEKL. This CDR3 is 13 amino acids long. The CDR3 DNA is TGTGCCAGCAGCCATTCCCCCTCTTACGAGCAGTACTTC. Its translation is CASSHSPSYEQYF.

The V call is TRBV4-3, the J call TRBJ2-1; TRBD1 might be the D (6 bases). Germline CDR1 is LGHNA and CDR2 is YSLEER. Trimming removed 0 bases at V and 8 bases at J, with 8 bases between. This CDR3 contains 13 residues. The DNA of the CDR3 is TGCGCCAGCAGCCAAGAGGGGGCCTATGAGCAGTTCTTC. Encoded protein: CASSQEGAYEQFF.

This clone was seen a few times. As DNA, the CDR3 is TGTGCCAGCAGTCCCTCCCGGAGGGACGAGGATACTGAAGCTTTCTTT. This encodes CASSPSRRDEDTEAFF. The chain carries TRBV27 and TRBJ1-1; possibly TRBD1 for D (5 bases). V gave up 5 bases and J gave up 5 bases, with 21 bases separating them. Germline CDR1 reads MNHEY; CDR2 reads SMNVEV (reference sequence). The CDR3 has 16 residues.

This clone has a handful of counts. The genes are TRBV7-2 and TRBJ2-1; 7 nucleotides agree with TRBD2. CDR1 SGHTA and CDR2 FQGNSA come from the germline V gene. V lost 1 base to trimming and J lost 3 bases; unmatched junction nucleotides: 9. This CDR3 spans 17 amino acids. The CDR3 coding sequence is TGTGCCAGCAGCTTAGGGCGTCTAGCGGAGGTCTACAATGAGCAGTTCTTC. Protein product: CASSLGRLAEVYNEQFF.

This clone was observed once. V usage is TRBV5-8 and J usage is TRBJ1-2; 7 bases line up with TRBD1. Germline V gene lookup returns CDR1 SGHTS and CDR2 YDEGEE. The length of the CDR3 is 13 residues. Unmatched junction bases numbered 7, after V lost 4 bases and J lost 7 bases. The CDR3 sequence is CASSLHRGSGYTF. CDR3 nucleotide sequence: TGTGCCAGCAGCCTACACAGGGGCTCTGGCTACACCTTC.

The rearrangement joins TRBV4-1 to TRBJ2-3; D is perhaps TRBD1 or TRBD2 (5 bases each). The CDR3 sequence is 16 residues long. Trimming cost V 4 bases and J 2 bases, with 16 bases left between them. CDR1 is MGHRA and CDR2 is YSYEKL in the germline V gene. The CDR3: CASSPPGTVFTDTQYF. As DNA, the CDR3 is TGCGCCAGCAGCCCTCCCGGGACGGTTTTCACAGATACGCAGTATTTT.

This chain uses TRBV27 with TRBJ1-5, with 7 bases matching TRBD1. V lost 5 bases, J lost 2 bases, and 3 bases stayed unmatched. The CDR3 runs 14 residues. Germline V gene data show CDR1 as MNHEY and CDR2 as SMNVEV (reference sequence). The CDR3 spells CASSKGTGNQPQHF. CDR3 nucleotides: TGTGCCAGCAGTAAGGGGACAGGCAATCAGCCCCAGCATTTT.

V gene TRBV7-9 combines with J gene TRBJ2-7; 8 bases align to TRBD1. The V gene end was trimmed by 7 bases and the J gene end by 3 bases; junction bases not matched to a gene: 11. Germline CDR1 reads SEHNR; CDR2 reads FQNEAQ (reference sequence). This CDR3 comprises 15 residues. In DNA, the CDR3 is TGTGCCAGCACCACCGGCGGGACAGGATACTACGAGCAGTACTTC. Translating gives CASTTGGTGYYEQYF.

This rearrangement joins TRBV28 to TRBJ1-1, with D perhaps matching TRBD1 (5 bases). V lost 5 bases to trimming and J lost 2 bases, with 12 bases between them. The CDR3 contains 14 residues. Germline V gene sequence: CDR1 MDHEN, CDR2 SYDVKM. The CDR3 region is CASSPGRTNTEAFF. DNA of the CDR3: TGTGCCAGCAGTCCGGGACGGACAAACACTGAAGCTTTCTTT.